The 18 T cell receptor beta chains below come from one sample, sequenced in a study of T cells in Graves' hyperthyroidism and ophthalmopathy. RNA transcripts served as the template for amplifying TCR beta CDR3 regions. An initial round of RT-PCR targeting the TCR CDR3 relied on the HTBI primer set. TCRdb fed the multiplex PCR reads into MiXCR, producing one record per CDR3 protein. The sample consists of some 620,000 distinct CDR3 sequences, around 16% of them appearing once. Sequenced sample: blood. The receptors here all came from a woman under 40 with Graves' hyperthyroidism.

This clonotype came up a few times. CDR3 in amino acids: CASSPRGSGPSNTGELFF. Written as DNA, the CDR3 is TGTGCCAGCAGCCCCCGGGGTAGCGGACCCTCGAACACCGGGGAGCTGTTTTTT. V gene TRBV7-9 combines with J gene TRBJ2-2; D possibly corresponds to TRBD2 (6 bases). The CDR3 extends over 18 amino acids. V was clipped by 5 bases and J by 0 bases, with 19 bases between them. In germline, CDR1 is SEHNR, CDR2 FQNEAQ (reference sequence).

Here the CDR3 DNA reads TGTGCCAGCCGACTACAGGGTGGCACCGGGGAGCTGTTTTTT. Its protein is CASRLQGGTGELFF. The chain has TRBV7-3 and TRBJ2-2; possibly TRBD1 for D (6 bases). The CDR3 length is 14 residues. V dropped 8 bases and J dropped 4 bases, with 14 bases sitting between them. Germline CDR1 is SGHTA and CDR2 is FQGTGA.

This clonotype has a handful of counts. Germline and junction disagree at one end, which may indicate a read error. The chain has TRBV11-2 and TRBJ2-7; 13 bases fit TRBD2. This CDR3 is built from 19 residues. The V gene's germline CDR1 is SGHAT and CDR2 FQNNGV. The CDR3 DNA follows: TGCGCCAGCAGCCATCCCCCTGGGACTAGCGGGGCTAGCTCCTACGAGCAGTACTTC. Its protein is CASSHPPGTSGASSYEQYF.

This clonotype showed up just a few times. This rearrangement joins TRBV5-6 to TRBJ2-3; tentatively, D is TRBD1 or TRBD2 (5 bases each). The germline V gene has CDR1 SGHDT and CDR2 YYEEEE. Between the trimmed V and J ends, which lost 8 bases and 9 bases, there was a span of 25 bases. The CDR3 sequence is 15 residues long. CDR3 nucleotide sequence: TGTGCCAGTAGCAGGGACCGTGCCCTATCGGCCACGCAGTATTTT. Protein: CASSRDRALSATQYF.

The CDR3 bases are TGTGCCAGCAGCTCCAGCGGGAGGCAAGAGACCCAGTACTTC. Amino acid sequence: CASSSSGRQETQYF. The chain links TRBV7-3 to TRBJ2-5; TRBD2 matches 9 bases. Unmatched junction bases numbered 2, after V lost 4 bases and J lost 2 bases. Germline CDR1 SGHTA, CDR2 FQGTGA. The CDR3 is 14 residues long.

Comments on this clonotype: Possible read error: a much larger clone is one base away. V is TRBV7-7 and J is TRBJ2-5; TRBD1 is a possible D gene (5 bases). CDR1 is SSHAT and CDR2 is FNYEAQ in the germline V gene (reference sequence). The length of the CDR3 is 13 residues. CDR3 coding DNA: TGTGCTAGCAGCTTTGGACAAGAAGAGACCCAGTACTTC. It yields the protein CASSFGQEETQYF.

This clonotype was counted many times. The chain recombines TRBV20-1 with TRBJ2-1, with a weak D call TRBD2 (6 bases). V was shortened by 1 base and J by 8 bases, with 15 bases between the two germline ends. Germline V gene sequence: CDR1 DFQATT, CDR2 SNEGSKA (reference sequence). The CDR3 contains 14 residues. The CDR3 region has the DNA TGCAGTGCTAGAGCTAACGGGAGAGGGTATGAGCAGTTCTTC. Amino acids: CSARANGRGYEQFF.

Many counts were recorded for this clonotype. The CDR3 reads CSARGTATSGLISDTQYF. For the CDR3, the DNA is TGCAGTGCTAGAGGGACTGCGACTAGCGGCCTGATCTCAGATACGCAGTATTTT. The rearrangement uses TRBV20-1 and TRBJ2-3, with 9 bases identical to TRBD2. From germline, CDR1 is DFQATT and CDR2 SNEGSKA (reference sequence). The CDR3 length is 18 residues. Trimming removed 1 base from V and 4 bases from J; junction bases left unmatched: 15.

This clonotype was found many times. The J gene is TRBJ1-1, the V gene TRBV2, with D tentatively TRBD1 (6 bases). The CDR3 covers 13 residues. The germline V gene has CDR1 SNHLY and CDR2 FYNNEI. V was trimmed by 9 bases and J by 1 base, leaving 12 bases between them. Here the CDR3 reads CASFRTANTEAFF. The CDR3 DNA reads as TGTGCCAGTTTCCGGACAGCGAACACTGAAGCTTTCTTT.

This clonotype occurred many times. The J gene is TRBJ2-7, the V gene TRBV30; 9 nucleotides match TRBD2. From germline, CDR1 is GTSNPN and CDR2 SVGIG (reference sequence). The length of the CDR3 is 15 residues. The V and J ends lost 0 bases and 2 bases, in that order; junction bases with no gene match: 5. The CDR3 reads CAWSVRLAGPYEQYF. CDR3 DNA sequence: TGTGCCTGGAGTGTGAGGCTAGCGGGACCCTACGAGCAGTACTTC. Full variable domain (missing parts from reference TRBV30 and TRBJ2-7): SQTIHQWPATLVQPVGSPLSLECTVEGTSNPNLYWYRQAAGRGLQLLFYSVGIGQISSEVPQNLSASRPQDRQFILSSKKLLLSDSGFYLCAWSVRLAGPYEQYFGPGTRLTVT.

The chain recombines TRBV12-3 or TRBV12-4 with TRBJ1-3; D is possibly TRBD1 (6 bases). This CDR3 is 14 amino acids long. Deletions cut 6 bases from V and 4 bases from J, with 13 bases between. The CDR3 protein is CASSYDRRGNTIYF. The CDR3 region has the DNA TGTGCCAGCAGCTATGACAGGAGAGGAAACACCATATATTTT.

This clonotype was seen ten or more times. This chain connects TRBV5-1 to TRBJ1-2; no firm D call. V lost 1 base, J lost 1 base, and 5 bases lay in between. This CDR3 is 13 amino acids long. Germline CDR1 reads SGHRS; CDR2 reads YFSETQ. Here the CDR3 reads CASSLSVNYGYTF. The CDR3 DNA follows: TGCGCCAGCAGCTTGAGTGTTAACTATGGCTACACCTTC.

This chain links TRBV6-1 with TRBJ2-5, with TRBD2 matching 10 bases. Germline V gene sequence: CDR1 MNHNS, CDR2 SASEGT. The V gene end was trimmed by 4 bases and the J gene end by 3 bases; junction bases not matched to a gene: 5. The CDR3 spans 15 residues. CDR3 residues: CASSGLAGGEETQYF. The DNA for the CDR3 is TGTGCCAGCAGTGGACTAGCGGGTGGCGAAGAGACCCAGTACTTC.

Ten or more counts support this clonotype. This chain connects TRBV27 to TRBJ2-3; no definite D call. CDR3 size: 15 residues. V gave up 0 bases and J gave up 2 bases, with 9 bases separating them. CDR1 MNHEY and CDR2 SMNVEV come from the germline V gene (reference sequence). The DNA for the CDR3 is TGTGCCAGCAGTTTATCTGAGCCATTCACAGATACGCAGTATTTT. Amino acids: CASSLSEPFTDTQYF.

This clonotype was seen a handful of times. J is TRBJ2-7 and V is TRBV20-1, with 9 bases fitting TRBD2. Germline V gene sequence: CDR1 DFQATT, CDR2 SNEGSKA (reference sequence). This CDR3 region has 17 residues. Trimming cost V 0 bases and J 1 base; bases outside gene matches: 10. CDR3 DNA: TGCAGTGCTAGAGATCTAGCGGGATACTATACTTCCTACGAGCAGTACTTC. Protein: CSARDLAGYYTSYEQYF.

The chain carries TRBV20-1 and TRBJ2-1; 12 bases map to TRBD2. The germline CDR1 and CDR2 sequences are DFQATT and SNEGSKA (reference sequence). The J segment lost 12 bases and the V segment lost 3 bases, leaving 9 bases of the junction unmatched. The CDR3 has 14 amino acids. As DNA, the CDR3 is TGCAGTGCTAGGACTAGCGGGAGTTATAGTCGGCAGTTCTTC. This gives the protein CSARTSGSYSRQFF.

The rearrangement joins TRBV28 to TRBJ2-1; TRBD1 might be the D (7 bases). Trimming cost V 5 bases and J 10 bases, with 27 bases left between them. The CDR3 is 17 residues long. Germline CDR1 is MDHEN and CDR2 is SYDVKM. The CDR3 region has the DNA TGTGCCAGCAGTGACCCCCGGCGGGACAGTCGTCCCTACGAGCAGTTCTTC. It encodes CASSDPRRDSRPYEQFF.

The chain links TRBV6-1 to TRBJ2-3; D gene uncertain. The CDR3 loop spans 15 amino acids. The V gene lost 6 bases and the J gene lost 1 base, with 14 bases spanning the gap. Germline V gene lookup returns CDR1 MNHNS and CDR2 SASEGT. This CDR3 is CASSPGPGRTDTQYF. The CDR3 DNA reads TGTGCCAGCAGCCCCGGGCCCGGGCGCACAGATACGCAGTATTTT.